This T cell receptor beta chain is drawn from a study of blood T cell repertoires in COVID-19. Assay used: immunoSEQ multiplex PCR; TCRdb lists only in-frame clones, some missing. The repertoire consists of fewer than 80,000 clones, with less than 90% occurring once and the leading ten covering 5.5% to 7%. The CDR3 consists of 16 residues. Germline V gene sequence: CDR1 KGHDR, CDR2 SFDVKD. Trimming removed 1 base from V and 4 bases from J; junction bases left unmatched: 6. V is TRBV24-1 and J is TRBJ2-1, with 7 bases that match TRBD1. This receptor was obtained from a man aged 80 or over with COVID-19, enrolled during active disease. The sequenced sample was peripheral blood. The CDR3 here is CATSDLRPGQYNEQFF. Written as DNA, the CDR3 is TGTGCCACCAGTGATTTAAGGCCGGGACAGTACAATGAGCAGTTCTTC.